This T cell receptor (beta chain) was sequenced in a study of human T cells and chemical hapten exposure. At the level of the study: A patient group, mainly female, showed alopecia areata, totalis or universalis. TCR yields differed between samples (mainly from small differences in pooled library volume).

TCRdb processed the RACE reads anew with MiXCR; each CDR3 protein has one entry. The repertoire includes about 260,000 distinct CDR3 sequences, approximately 8.6% of them detected once, and over 2% sits in the top ten. Only a few counts were recorded for this clonotype. Its antigen is unidentified. The ends were cut back, 3 bases at V and 5 bases at J, with 10 bases in the middle. Germline CDR1 is MDHEN and CDR2 is SYDVKM. CDR3 length: 13 residues. Regarding the study as a whole: Expanded TCRs clustered into significantly more large CDR3 similarity groups than controls, the analysis revealed.

This sample's time point: pre-sensitization, week 0. The treatment denotes: therapeutic diphenylcyclopropenone sensitization with weekly scalp DPC. This TCR came from a woman aged 35 to 49 with alopecia areata. Some clones in this sample may be carry-over from other donors' samples. The chain combines TRBV28 with TRBJ2-5; a possible D gene is TRBD2 (6 bases). Specimen: whole blood, collected in connection with sensitization to the hapten diphenylcyclopropenone (DPC). CDR3 in amino acids: CASSFPGVETQYF. The CDR3 nucleotides read TGTGCCAGCAGTTTCCCGGGAGTGGAGACCCAGTACTTC.